This T cell receptor beta chain was sequenced in a study of T cell changes during pregnancy in multiple sclerosis. CDR3 length: 14 residues. Trimming took 10 bases from V and 2 from J; bases not matched to a gene: 8. Germline CDR1 reads LNHDA; CDR2 reads SQIVND (reference sequence). Produced via immunoSEQ multiplex PCR; TCRdb's table is partial and in-frame only. The sample includes around 47,000 clones, 95% to 97% seen only once; the top ten take about 0.89%. The chain joins TRBV19 to TRBJ1-3, with TRBD1 identical over 7 bases. Sequencing was performed on peripheral blood, taken in the second trimester of pregnancy. The sequence was collected from a female donor with multiple sclerosis, enrolled in a pregnancy study. Here the CDR3 reads CATVDRFAGNTIYF. The DNA for the CDR3 is TGTGCCACTGTGGACAGGTTCGCTGGAAACACCATATATTTT.